The 8 T cell receptor beta chains presented below share a single source sample, sequenced in a study of tumor-infiltrating lymphocytes in primary liver carcinoma. A constant-region primer served to make TCR beta cDNA from roughly 480 ng total RNA. Researchers made the TCR beta libraries by running three nested multiplex PCR rounds with slightly modified ARM-PCR. PCR rounds one and two used TRBV1-TRBV30 forward primers with a C-beta reverse primer for 10 cycles each. TCRdb fed the multiplex PCR reads into MiXCR, producing one record per CDR3 protein. The data show about 54,000 distinct CDR3 sequences, about 73% seen once. From 20-30 mg of unsorted bulk tissue, DNA and RNA were co-extracted together. Material: liver tumor tissue from sampling region 2. Described subset: tumor region T2, inferior pole. The receptor set was obtained from a man between 35 and 55 years old with primary liver carcinoma and hepatitis B virus infection.

This clonotype is medium-sized (0.01 to 0.1%) by share. This rearrangement joins TRBV10-2 to TRBJ2-5; D is perhaps TRBD2 (6 bases). CDR1 is WSHSY, CDR2 SAAADI, per germline. The CDR3 is 12 amino acids. The V gene lost 9 bases and the J gene lost 7 bases, with 15 bases spanning the gap. The CDR3 nucleotides read TGCGCCAGTTTCGGGGGACCCCGGACCCAGTACTTC. Its protein is CASFGGPRTQYF.

This clonotype appeared a single time. The V call is TRBV11-2, the J call TRBJ2-7; no clear D gene. Per the germline V gene, CDR1 is SGHAT and CDR2 is FQNNGV. CDR3 length: 14 residues. The CDR3 region is CANSLSDGAYEQYV. CDR3 in DNA: TGTGCCAACAGCTTAAGCGATGGAGCCTACGAGCAGTACGTC.

This clonotype came up a few times. The V gene is TRBV7-2, the J gene TRBJ2-7; D gene unclear. CDR1 SGHTA and CDR2 FQGNSA come from the germline V gene. The CDR3 is 14 residues long. The germline V and J ends were trimmed by 5 bases and 0 bases, with 11 bases remaining between them. The CDR3 sequence is CASSPQTGSYEQYF. The CDR3 nucleotides read TGTGCCAGCAGCCCGCAGACTGGCTCCTACGAGCAGTACTTC.

This clonotype was found a few times. At one end the junction does not follow the germline gene, possibly because of a read error. This chain joins TRBV29-1 and TRBJ2-1, with 7 nucleotides matching TRBD2. The CDR3 contains 16 residues. Germline V gene data show CDR1 as SQVTM and CDR2 as ANQGSEA. The CDR3 region has the DNA TGCAGCGTTGAACCCCTGTCCAGCGGGACCTACGATGAGCAGTTCTTC. Translating it yields CSVEPLSSGTYDEQFF.

As regards this clonotype: At one of its ends the junction is not consistent with the germline gene, which may arise from a read error. The genes are TRBV29-1 and TRBJ2-1; no clear D. The germline gives CDR1 SQVTM, CDR2 ANQGSEA. CDR3 length: 15 amino acids. CDR3 sequence reads: CSVEGGIESYNERFF. The CDR3 DNA reads TGCAGCGTTGAAGGGGGAATTGAATCCTACAATGAGCGGTTCTTC.

This clonotype is classed as medium-sized. The chain couples TRBV6-5 to TRBJ1-3, with D hard to call. V shed 6 bases and J shed 0 bases, with 12 bases lying between them. The length of the CDR3 is 15 residues. CDR1 MNHEY and CDR2 SVGAGI come from the germline V gene. The CDR3 region has the DNA TGTGCCAGCAGAGACGACCGTTACTCTGGAAACACCATATATTTT. As protein: CASRDDRYSGNTIYF.

Many counts were recorded for this clonotype. V is TRBV29-1 and J is TRBJ2-5; D may be TRBD2 (5 bases). Trimming removed 4 bases at V and 4 bases at J, with 10 bases between. The CDR3 is made up of 12 amino acids. Germline assignment: CDR1 SQVTM and CDR2 ANQGSEA. This CDR3 is CSVVGVGETQYF. CDR3 in DNA: TGCAGCGTTGTCGGGGTGGGAGAGACCCAGTACTTC.

Note on this clonotype: A much bigger clone sits one base away, suggesting this may be a read error. The CDR3 spells CASNLNQGETQYF. CDR3 bases: TGTGCCAGCAACTTAAACCAGGGGGAGACCCAGTACTTC. The gene calls are TRBV7-9 and TRBJ2-5; D is perhaps TRBD1 (6 bases). Germline V gives CDR1 SEHNR, CDR2 FQNEAQ (reference sequence). This CDR3 region has 13 residues.